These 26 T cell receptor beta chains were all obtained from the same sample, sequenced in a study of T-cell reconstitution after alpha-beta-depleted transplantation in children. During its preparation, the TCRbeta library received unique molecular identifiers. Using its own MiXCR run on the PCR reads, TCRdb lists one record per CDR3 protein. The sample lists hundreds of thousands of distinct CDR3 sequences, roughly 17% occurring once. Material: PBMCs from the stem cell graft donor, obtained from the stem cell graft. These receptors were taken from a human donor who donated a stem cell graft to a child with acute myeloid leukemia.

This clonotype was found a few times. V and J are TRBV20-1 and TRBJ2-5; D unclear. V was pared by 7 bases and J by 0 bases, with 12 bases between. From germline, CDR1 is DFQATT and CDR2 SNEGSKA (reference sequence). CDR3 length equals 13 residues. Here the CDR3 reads CSGTLRNQETQYF. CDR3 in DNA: TGCAGTGGTACTTTGCGGAACCAAGAGACCCAGTACTTC.

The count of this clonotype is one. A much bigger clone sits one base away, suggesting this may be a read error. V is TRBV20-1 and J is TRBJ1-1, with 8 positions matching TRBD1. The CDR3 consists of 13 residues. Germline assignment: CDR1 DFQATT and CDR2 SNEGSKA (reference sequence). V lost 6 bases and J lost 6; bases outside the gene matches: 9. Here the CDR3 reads CSASTGVRAEAFF. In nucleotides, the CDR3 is TGCAGTGCGTCGACAGGGGTCAGGGCTGAAGCTTTCTTT.

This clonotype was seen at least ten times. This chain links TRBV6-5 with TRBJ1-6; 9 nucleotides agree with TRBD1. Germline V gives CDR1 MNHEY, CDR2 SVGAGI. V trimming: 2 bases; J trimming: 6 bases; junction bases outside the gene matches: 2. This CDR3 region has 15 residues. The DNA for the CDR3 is TGTGCCAGCAGTTACCGGGACAGGGCTAATTCACCCCTCCACTTT. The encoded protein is CASSYRDRANSPLHF.

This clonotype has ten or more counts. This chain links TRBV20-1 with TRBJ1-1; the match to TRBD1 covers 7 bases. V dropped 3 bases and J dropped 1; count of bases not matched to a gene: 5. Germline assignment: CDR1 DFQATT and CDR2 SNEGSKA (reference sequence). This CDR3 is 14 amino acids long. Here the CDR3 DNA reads TGCAGTGCTAGTCGGACAGGACCGAACACTGAAGCTTTCTTT. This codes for CSASRTGPNTEAFF.

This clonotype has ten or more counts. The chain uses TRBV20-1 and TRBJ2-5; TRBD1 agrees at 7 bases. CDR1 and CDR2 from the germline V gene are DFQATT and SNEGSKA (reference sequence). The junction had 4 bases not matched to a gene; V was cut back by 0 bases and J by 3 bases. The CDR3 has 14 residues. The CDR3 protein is CSARDHRGEETQYF. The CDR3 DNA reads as TGCAGTGCTAGAGATCACAGGGGTGAAGAGACCCAGTACTTC.

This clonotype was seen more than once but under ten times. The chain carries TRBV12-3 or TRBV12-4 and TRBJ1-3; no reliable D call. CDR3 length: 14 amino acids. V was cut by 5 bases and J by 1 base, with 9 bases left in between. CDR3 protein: CASSPRFSGNTIYF. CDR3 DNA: TGTGCCAGCAGTCCCAGGTTTTCTGGAAACACCATATATTTT.

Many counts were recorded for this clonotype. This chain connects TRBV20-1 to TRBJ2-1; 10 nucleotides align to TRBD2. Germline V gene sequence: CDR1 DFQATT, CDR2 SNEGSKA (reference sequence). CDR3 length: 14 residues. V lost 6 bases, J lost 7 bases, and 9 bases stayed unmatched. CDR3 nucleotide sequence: TGCAGTGCCCCTCTAGCGGGGGCCCTTAATGAGCAGTTCTTC. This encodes CSAPLAGALNEQFF.

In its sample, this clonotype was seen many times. The chain's CDR3 is CASSLALAGAYNEQFF. The CDR3 bases are TGTGCCAGCAGCTTAGCGCTAGCGGGGGCCTACAATGAGCAGTTCTTC. The rearrangement uses TRBV7-2 and TRBJ2-1, with TRBD2 matching over 10 bases. CDR1 and CDR2 from the germline V gene are SGHTA and FQGNSA. Germline trimming cut 0 bases from V and 2 bases from J; bases unmatched to any gene: 1. The CDR3 sequence is 16 residues long.

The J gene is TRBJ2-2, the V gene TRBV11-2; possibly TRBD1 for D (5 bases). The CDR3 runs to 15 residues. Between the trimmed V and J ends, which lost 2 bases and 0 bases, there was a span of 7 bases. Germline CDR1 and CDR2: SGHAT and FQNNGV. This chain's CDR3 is CASSLTRANTGELFF. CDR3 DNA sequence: TGTGCCAGCAGCTTAACCAGGGCGAACACCGGGGAGCTGTTTTTT.

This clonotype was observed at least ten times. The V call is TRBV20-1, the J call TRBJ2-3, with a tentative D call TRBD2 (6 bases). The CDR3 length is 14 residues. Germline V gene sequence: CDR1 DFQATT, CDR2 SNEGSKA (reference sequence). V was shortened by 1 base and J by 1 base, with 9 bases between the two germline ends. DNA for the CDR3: TGCAGTGCTAGAGGAGTAGCGGGCACAGATACGCAGTATTTT. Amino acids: CSARGVAGTDTQYF.

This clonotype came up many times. CDR3 loop: CAISESKGTGVDEQYV. The CDR3 DNA sequence: TGTGCCATCAGTGAGTCTAAGGGAACAGGCGTCGACGAGCAGTACGTC. The V and J genes are TRBV10-3 and TRBJ2-7, with TRBD1 as a possible D gene (5 bases). Germline CDR1 is ENHRY and CDR2 is SYGVKD. Trimming cost V 0 bases and J 5 bases, with 17 bases left between them. This CDR3 has 16 amino acids.

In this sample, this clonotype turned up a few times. This CDR3 reads CASSYTPGTGRTDTQYF. In DNA, the CDR3 is TGTGCCAGCAGTTACACTCCCGGGACAGGCCGCACAGATACGCAGTATTTT. The chain uses TRBV6-5 and TRBJ2-3; TRBD1 matches 8 bases. Germline V lookup: CDR1 MNHEY, CDR2 SVGAGI. Unmatched junction bases numbered 8, after V lost 2 bases and J lost 1 base. There are 17 residues in the CDR3.

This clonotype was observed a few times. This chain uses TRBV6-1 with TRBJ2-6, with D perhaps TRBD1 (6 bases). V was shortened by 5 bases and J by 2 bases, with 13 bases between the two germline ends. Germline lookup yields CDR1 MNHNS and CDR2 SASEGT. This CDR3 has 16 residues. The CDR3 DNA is TGTGCCAGCAGTCAACAGGGTAAGCCTGGGGCCAACGTCCTGACTTTC. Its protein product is CASSQQGKPGANVLTF.

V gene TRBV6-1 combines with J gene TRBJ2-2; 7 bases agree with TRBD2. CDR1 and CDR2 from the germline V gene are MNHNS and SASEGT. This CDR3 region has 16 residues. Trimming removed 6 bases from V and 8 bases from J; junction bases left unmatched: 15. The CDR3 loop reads CASSRGTGGGGGELFF. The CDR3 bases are TGTGCCAGCAGCCGCGGGACTGGCGGGGGAGGAGGGGAGCTGTTTTTT.

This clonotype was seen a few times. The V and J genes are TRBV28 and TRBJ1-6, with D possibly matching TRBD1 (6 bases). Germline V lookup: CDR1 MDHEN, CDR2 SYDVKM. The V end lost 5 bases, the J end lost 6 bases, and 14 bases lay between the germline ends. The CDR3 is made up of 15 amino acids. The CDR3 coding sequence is TGTGCCAGCAGTACCCGGGGGGCCAGTAATTCACCCCTCCACTTT. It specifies CASSTRGASNSPLHF.

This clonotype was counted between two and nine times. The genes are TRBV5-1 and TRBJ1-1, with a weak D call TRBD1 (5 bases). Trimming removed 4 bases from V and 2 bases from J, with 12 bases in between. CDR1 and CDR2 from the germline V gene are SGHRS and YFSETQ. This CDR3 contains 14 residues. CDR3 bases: TGCGCCAGCAGCGTGGGGGACGGAAACACTGAAGCTTTCTTT. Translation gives CASSVGDGNTEAFF.

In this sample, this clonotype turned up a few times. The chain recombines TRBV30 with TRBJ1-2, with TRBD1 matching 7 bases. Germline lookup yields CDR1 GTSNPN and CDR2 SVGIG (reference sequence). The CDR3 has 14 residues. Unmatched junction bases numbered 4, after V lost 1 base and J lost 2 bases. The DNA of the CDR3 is TGTGCCTGGAGTGGGGTCAGGGGGAACTATGGCTACACCTTC. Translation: CAWSGVRGNYGYTF.

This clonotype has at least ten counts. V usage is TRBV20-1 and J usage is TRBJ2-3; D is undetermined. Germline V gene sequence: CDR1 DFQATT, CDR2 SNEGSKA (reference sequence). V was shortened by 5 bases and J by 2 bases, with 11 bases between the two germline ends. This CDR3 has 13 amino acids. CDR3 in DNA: TGCAGTGCTGCCTTGAGACCCACAGATACGCAGTATTTT. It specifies CSAALRPTDTQYF.

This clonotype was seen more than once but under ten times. The CDR3, as DNA: TGTGCCAGCAGTTTAGTGGCAGGGCGCACAGATACGCAGTATTTT. Its translation: CASSLVAGRTDTQYF. This chain uses TRBV12-3 or TRBV12-4 with TRBJ2-3; D might be TRBD1 (5 bases). With 1 base removed from V and 1 base from J, the gap between germline ends came to 9 bases. This CDR3 is built from 15 residues.

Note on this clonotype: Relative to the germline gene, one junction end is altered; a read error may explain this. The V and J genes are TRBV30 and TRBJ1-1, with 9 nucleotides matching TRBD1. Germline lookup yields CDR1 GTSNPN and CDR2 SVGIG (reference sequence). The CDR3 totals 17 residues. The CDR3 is CAWSIGQGQLWPRNRKF. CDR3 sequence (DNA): TGTGCCTGGAGTATAGGACAGGGGCAGTTGTGGCCGAGGAACCGGAAGTTT.

The CDR3 coding sequence is TGTGCCAGCAGCTTAGCCGGGGGGGGGCTGTTGACTGAAGCTTTCTTT. This sequence encodes CASSLAGGGLLTEAFF. This chain connects TRBV11-1 to TRBJ1-1, with D possibly matching TRBD1 (6 bases). CDR3 length: 16 amino acids. Germline values: CDR1 SGHAT, CDR2 FQDESV (reference sequence). Trimming removed 0 bases at V and 5 bases at J, with 16 bases between.

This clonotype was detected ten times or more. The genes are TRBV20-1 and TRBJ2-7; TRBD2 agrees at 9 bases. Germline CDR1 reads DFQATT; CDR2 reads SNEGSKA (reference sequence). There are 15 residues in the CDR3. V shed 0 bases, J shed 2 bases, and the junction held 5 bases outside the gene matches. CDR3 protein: CSARDRAGGPYEQYF. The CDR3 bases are TGCAGTGCTAGAGATCGGGCGGGGGGGCCCTACGAGCAGTACTTC.

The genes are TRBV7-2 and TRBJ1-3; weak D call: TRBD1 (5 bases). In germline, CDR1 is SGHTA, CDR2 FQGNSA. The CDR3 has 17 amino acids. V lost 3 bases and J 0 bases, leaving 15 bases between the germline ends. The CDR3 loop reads CASSLVGRAHSGNTIYF. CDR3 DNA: TGTGCCAGCAGCTTGGTCGGCAGGGCCCACTCTGGAAACACCATATATTTT.

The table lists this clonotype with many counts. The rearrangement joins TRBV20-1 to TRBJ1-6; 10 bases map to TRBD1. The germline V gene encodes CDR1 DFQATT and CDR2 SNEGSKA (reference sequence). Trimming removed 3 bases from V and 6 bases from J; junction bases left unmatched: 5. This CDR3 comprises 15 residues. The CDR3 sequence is CSARSGQGGNSPLHF. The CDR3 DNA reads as TGCAGTGCTAGGTCTGGACAGGGGGGTAATTCACCCCTCCACTTT.

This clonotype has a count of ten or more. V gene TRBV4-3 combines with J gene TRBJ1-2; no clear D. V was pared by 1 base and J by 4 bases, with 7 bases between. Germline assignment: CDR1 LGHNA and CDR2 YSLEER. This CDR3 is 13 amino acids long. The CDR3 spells CASSQVPPYGYTF. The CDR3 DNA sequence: TGCGCCAGCAGCCAAGTACCACCCTATGGCTACACCTTC.

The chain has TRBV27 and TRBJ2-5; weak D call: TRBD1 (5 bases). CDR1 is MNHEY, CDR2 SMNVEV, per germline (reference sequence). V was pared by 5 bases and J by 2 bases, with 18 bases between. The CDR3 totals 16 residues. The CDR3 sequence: CASSHRVGLAQETQYF. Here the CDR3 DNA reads TGTGCCAGCAGTCATAGGGTGGGGCTTGCGCAAGAGACCCAGTACTTC.